This T cell receptor beta chain was sequenced for a study of shared T cell receptors in the human thymus. Assay used: immunoSEQ multiplex PCR; TCRdb lists only in-frame clones, some missing. The sample carries approximately 580,000 clones, more than 75% recorded once. The CDR3 totals 12 residues. V was trimmed by 7 bases and J by 4 bases, leaving 11 bases between them. Germline V gene sequence: CDR1 SGHNT, CDR2 YYREEE (reference sequence). The data were also submitted as part of a second study, on human thymus T cells. From that paper: The donor group consisted of healthy Finnish infants who were having corrective surgery for congenital heart defects. Thymic and blood repertoires showed apparently biased V and J gene usage. Related studies found that unrelated individuals share highly overlapping thymic repertoires.

The sequenced material came from thymocytes. The V gene is TRBV5-4, the J gene TRBJ1-2; D ambiguous. The receptor's source is a boy under two years old with a congenital heart defect. As DNA, the CDR3 is TGTGCCAGCGGAAGAGAGCGCTATGGCTACACCTTC. Encoded protein: CASGRERYGYTF.